The following is a T cell receptor (beta chain) sequence with its context. This entry is derived from a study of blood T cells in healthy people across ages. About the research overall: Template switching picked up about one barcoded beta molecule for each two T cells.

Using a J-beta primer mix together with a sample-barcoded 5' primer, a second PCR was run for roughly 6 to 12 cycles. A minimum of 3 million CDR3-containing paired-end reads was obtained for each sample. Each CDR3 protein is one row after TCRdb ran MiXCR on the 5' RACE reads. The sample yields hundreds of thousands of distinct CDR3 sequences, under 65% seen once. The CDR3 consists of 14 residues. The V gene's germline CDR1 is LGHDT and CDR2 YNNKEL (reference sequence). V was pared by 3 bases and J by 3 bases, with 4 bases of the junction left unmatched. The authors extracted at least 5 micrograms of total RNA per sample.

The specimen sequenced was blood. The clonotype was recovered from a man in his 60s in good health. This chain links TRBV3-1 with TRBJ1-1; 7 positions agree with TRBD1. This chain's CDR3 is CASSQTGSDTEAFF. CDR3 sequence (DNA): TGTGCCAGCAGCCAGACAGGGTCGGACACTGAAGCTTTCTTT.